The next 6 T cell receptor beta chains were all read from a single sample in a study of vaccination effects on CD4 cells after COVID-19. These receptors are not linked to any known antigen. Profiled with immunoSEQ multiplex PCR; TCRdb holds only in-frame clones, not every one. The table has around 63,000 clones, over 70% seen once. ViraFEST expansion of antigen-specific CD4+ T cells with viral peptide pools preceded sequencing. The culture ran for 10 days, and then CD4+ T cells were isolated. Testing of the vaccine recipients showed negative nucleocapsid antibodies and no prior SARS-CoV-2 infection. The specimen was CD4+ T cells from PBMCs cultured with HCoV-OC43 spike peptides, collected before COVID-19 vaccination. Documented subset: HCoV-OC43 spike overlapping peptide pool stimulation. The source of these receptors is a human donor who received a COVID-19 vaccine.

The gene calls are TRBV4-1 and TRBJ1-2; 9 positions match TRBD1. The germline gives CDR1 MGHRA, CDR2 YSYEKL. Unmatched junction bases numbered 5, after V lost 2 bases and J lost 7 bases. This CDR3 comprises 14 residues. CDR3 amino acids: CASSQFDRGGGYTF. In DNA form, the CDR3 reads TGCGCCAGCAGCCAATTCGACAGGGGGGGTGGCTACACCTTC.

This clone was picked up one time. The chain links TRBV5-6 to TRBJ2-2; 10 bases are a match to TRBD2. Germline CDR1 is SGHDT and CDR2 is YYEEEE. The CDR3 runs to 16 residues. J gave up 7 bases and V 0 bases, and 6 bases lay outside the gene matches. The CDR3: CASSLVSLAGVGELFF. The CDR3 region has the DNA TGTGCCAGCAGCTTGGTATCCCTAGCGGGGGTCGGGGAGCTGTTTTTT.

The genes are TRBV30 and TRBJ1-6; TRBD1 is a possible D gene (5 bases). This CDR3 has 14 residues. Germline V gene data show CDR1 as GTSNPN and CDR2 as SVGIG (reference sequence). Trimming removed 1 base at V and 7 bases at J, with 11 bases between. CDR3 loop: CAWSENRDNSPLHF. The CDR3 coding sequence is TGTGCCTGGAGTGAGAATAGGGACAATTCACCCCTCCACTTT.

The chain carries TRBV18 and TRBJ2-6, with D hard to call. Germline V CDR1 and CDR2: KGHSH, LQKENI. Trimming shortened V by 3 bases and J by 0 bases, and 12 bases separated the two germline ends. The CDR3 extends over 17 amino acids. This CDR3 is CASSPNGPSSGANVLTF. CDR3 coding DNA: TGTGCCAGCTCACCCAACGGACCGTCCTCTGGGGCCAACGTCCTGACTTTC.

The sample holds a few counts of this clone. This chain connects TRBV5-1 to TRBJ2-2; no reliable D call. V dropped 2 bases and J dropped 7 bases, with 18 bases sitting between them. The CDR3 has 16 amino acids. Germline V lookup: CDR1 SGHRS, CDR2 YFSETQ. DNA for the CDR3: TGCGCCAGCAGCTTTCGTGGTCGGATCGAAGACGGGGAGCTGTTTTTT. Its translation: CASSFRGRIEDGELFF. The complete variable domain, with remaining parts taken from reference TRBV5-1 and TRBJ2-2, reads KAGVTQTPRYLIKTRGQQVTLSCSPISGHRSVSWYQQTPGQGLQFLFEYFSETQRNKGNFPGRFSGRQFSNSRSEMNVSTLELGDSALYLCASSFRGRIEDGELFFGEGSRLTVL.

This CDR3 reads CASSLGGTGNTEAFF. In DNA, the CDR3 is TGCGCCAGCAGCTTGGGGGGGACAGGGAACACTGAAGCTTTCTTT. This chain uses TRBV5-1 with TRBJ1-1, with 8 nucleotides matching TRBD1. V lost 0 bases and J lost 1; bases outside the gene matches: 2. This CDR3 contains 15 residues. From germline, CDR1 is SGHRS and CDR2 YFSETQ.